This TCR beta chain was retrieved from a study of blood T cell repertoires in COVID-19. The V gene's germline CDR1 is KGHSH and CDR2 LQKENI. V lost 0 bases to trimming and J lost 6 bases, with 12 bases between them. This CDR3 contains 15 residues. The authors' processing: Scientists estimated how many nucleated cells there were by amplifying reference gene primers. Clones were read by immunoSEQ multiplex PCR, and TCRdb kept only the in-frame ones, dropping some. Clonal size and the V and J genes are those of that table, whereas D and trimming came from the DNA. The table includes over 120,000 clones, 85% to 90% detected once.

The chain combines TRBV18 with TRBJ1-5; D remains unclear. The sequenced material came from peripheral blood. The source is a man aged 60 to 69 with active or convalescent COVID-19. The CDR3 coding sequence is TGTGCCAGCTCACCACCAGCAGCCGAGGGTCAGCCCCAGCATTTT. The encoded protein is CASSPPAAEGQPQHF.